A single sample is the source of the 14 T cell receptor beta chains below, sequenced in a study of neurological immune-mediated disorders. MiXCR, applied by TCRdb to the 5' RACE reads, yields one record per CDR3 protein. The data contain around 50,000 distinct CDR3 sequences, around a sixth of them singletons. Sequencing used PBMCs. The source is a man between 60 and 70 years old in good health.

This clonotype was seen repeatedly, ten times or more. This chain links TRBV7-2 with TRBJ2-7; the match to TRBD2 covers 8 bases. The germline V gene encodes CDR1 SGHTA and CDR2 FQGNSA. The CDR3 is 15 amino acids. J was trimmed by 7 bases and V by 2 bases; bases with no gene match: 10. In DNA, the CDR3 is TGTGCCAGCAGCTTATTGGTAGCGGGGTCCCCAGAGCAGTACTTC. Its protein product is CASSLLVAGSPEQYF.

This clonotype was detected many times. This sequence joins TRBV12-3 or TRBV12-4 and TRBJ2-5; D might be TRBD2 (6 bases). CDR3 length equals 13 residues. V lost 5 bases and J 5 bases, leaving 12 bases between the germline ends. CDR3 sequence (DNA): TGTGCCAGCAGTAAGGGGAGCGGGGAGACCCAGTACTTC. This codes for CASSKGSGETQYF.

This clonotype was seen once. A much bigger clone sits one base away, suggesting this may be a read error. The V gene is TRBV15, the J gene TRBJ2-3; TRBD1 agrees at 8 bases. The CDR3 loop spans 17 amino acids. Germline CDR1 and CDR2: LNHNV and YYDKDF (reference sequence). The CDR3 reads CGTSREGAGGIKDTQYF. CDR3 in DNA: TGTGGCACCAGCAGAGAAGGAGCAGGGGGCATAAAAGATACGCAGTATTTT.

This clonotype has a count of ten or more. This chain connects TRBV7-9 to TRBJ2-5; 9 bases are a match to TRBD2. Trimming cost V 5 bases and J 3 bases; bases outside gene matches: 4. Looked up from germline, CDR1 is SEHNR and CDR2 is FQNEAQ (reference sequence). CDR3 length: 14 residues. The CDR3, as DNA: TGTGCCAGCAGCGACAGACTAGCGGAAGAGACCCAGTACTTC. It codes for CASSDRLAEETQYF.

This clonotype was seen at least ten times. The genes are TRBV14 and TRBJ2-6, with D uncertain. Germline V gives CDR1 SGHDN, CDR2 FVKESK. There are 16 residues in the CDR3. V was trimmed by 0 bases and J by 2 bases, leaving 8 bases between them. CDR3 region: CASSQDRTAGANVLTF. CDR3 coding DNA: TGTGCCAGCAGCCAAGATCGAACGGCTGGGGCCAACGTCCTGACTTTC.

This clonotype was counted many times. This rearrangement joins TRBV20-1 to TRBJ2-2; unclear D gene. V lost 1 base to trimming and J lost 1 base, with 7 bases between them. CDR1 and CDR2 (germline): DFQATT, SNEGSKA (reference sequence). The CDR3 contains 14 residues. Here the CDR3 reads CSARGVGNTGELFF. The DNA of the CDR3 is TGCAGTGCTAGAGGAGTAGGGAACACCGGGGAGCTGTTTTTT.

This clonotype was detected many times. The chain recombines TRBV5-1 with TRBJ2-2; possibly TRBD1 or TRBD2 for D (5 bases each). The germline V and J ends were trimmed by 3 bases and 3 bases, with 12 bases remaining between them. The CDR3 totals 15 residues. CDR1 and CDR2 from the germline V gene are SGHRS and YFSETQ. The CDR3, as DNA: TGCGCCAGCAGCTACGACAGAGGGGACACCGGGGAGCTGTTTTTT. Its translation: CASSYDRGDTGELFF.

This clonotype was seen repeatedly, ten times or more. This chain uses TRBV28 with TRBJ2-3, with D tentatively TRBD2 (6 bases). The V and J ends lost 3 bases and 1 base respectively, with 14 bases between them. There are 16 residues in the CDR3. Germline CDR1 MDHEN, CDR2 SYDVKM. CDR3 sequence (DNA): TGTGCCAGCAGTTTCGTTAGACTAGGGCGCACAGATACGCAGTATTTT. Its protein is CASSFVRLGRTDTQYF.

This clonotype was counted many times. The rearrangement uses TRBV28 and TRBJ1-2; D gene ambiguous. The germline V and J ends were trimmed by 6 bases and 2 bases, with 13 bases remaining between them. The CDR3 contains 14 residues. The germline V gene has CDR1 MDHEN and CDR2 SYDVKM. The CDR3 DNA reads as TGTGCCAGCAGCCACCTAGACCAGAACTATGGCTACACCTTC. It yields the protein CASSHLDQNYGYTF.

On this clonotype itself: This may stem from a read error, because a much larger clone lies one nucleotide away. The CDR3 DNA reads as TGCGCCAGCAGCTTGGGGACCGTGGCGAATGAGCAGTTCTTC. Its translation is CASSLGTVANEQFF. J is TRBJ2-1 and V is TRBV5-1; D call uncertain. Trimming stripped 0 bases from V and 7 bases from J, with 11 bases between. Germline loops: CDR1 SGHRS, CDR2 YFSETQ. CDR3 length: 14 amino acids.

This clonotype was observed at least ten times. The gene calls are TRBV3-1 and TRBJ2-2; 7 bases are a match to TRBD2. The CDR3 covers 17 residues. Germline V gene data show CDR1 as LGHDT and CDR2 as YNNKEL (reference sequence). V lost 4 bases to trimming and J lost 0 bases; unmatched junction nucleotides: 8. CDR3 coding DNA: TGTGCCAGCAGCCTCCAAGGGAGGGCTGCGAACACCGGGGAGCTGTTTTTT. Amino acid sequence: CASSLQGRAANTGELFF.

This clonotype was seen many times. The V and J genes are TRBV7-2 and TRBJ2-1, with a tentative D call TRBD2 (5 bases). This CDR3 spans 15 amino acids. Germline CDR1 and CDR2: SGHTA and FQGNSA. Trimming left V 2 bases short and J 10 bases short, with 18 bases between. The CDR3 sequence is CASSLFKTGLGEQFF. The CDR3 bases are TGTGCCAGCAGCTTATTCAAAACGGGGTTAGGGGAGCAGTTCTTC.

This clonotype came up many times. The chain is built from TRBV29-1 and TRBJ2-3; a weak D match, TRBD1 (5 bases). Germline V gene data show CDR1 as SQVTM and CDR2 as ANQGSEA. This CDR3 contains 15 residues. Trimming stripped 0 bases from V and 1 base from J, with 11 bases between. This CDR3 is CSVEEGSRGTDTQYF. The CDR3 region has the DNA TGCAGCGTTGAAGAGGGATCCAGGGGCACAGATACGCAGTATTTT.

This clonotype was picked up many times. Here the CDR3 DNA reads TGTGCCAGCAGTTCTGTGGACAGGGCCGCTGAAGCTTTCTTT. Translating gives CASSSVDRAAEAFF. This chain connects TRBV6-5 to TRBJ1-1; 8 bases are shared with TRBD1. This CDR3 region has 14 residues. Germline values: CDR1 MNHEY, CDR2 SVGAGI. J gave up 6 bases and V 4 bases, and 7 bases lay outside the gene matches.